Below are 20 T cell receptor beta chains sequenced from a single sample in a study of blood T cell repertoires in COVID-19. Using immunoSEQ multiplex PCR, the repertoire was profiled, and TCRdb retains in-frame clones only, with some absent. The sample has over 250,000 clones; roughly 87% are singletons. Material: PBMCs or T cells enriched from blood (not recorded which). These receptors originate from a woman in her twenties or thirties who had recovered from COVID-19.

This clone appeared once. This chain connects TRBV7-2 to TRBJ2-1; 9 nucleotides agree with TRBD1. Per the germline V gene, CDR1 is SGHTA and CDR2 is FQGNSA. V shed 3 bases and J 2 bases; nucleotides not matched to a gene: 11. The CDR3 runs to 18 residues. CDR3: CASSFGQGNGWTYNEQFF. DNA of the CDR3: TGTGCCAGCAGCTTTGGACAGGGGAACGGGTGGACCTACAATGAGCAGTTCTTC.

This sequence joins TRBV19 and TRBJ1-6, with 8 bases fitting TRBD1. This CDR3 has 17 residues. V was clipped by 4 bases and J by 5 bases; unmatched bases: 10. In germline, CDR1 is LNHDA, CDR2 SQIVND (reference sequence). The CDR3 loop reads CASSSRGQAGNNSPLHF. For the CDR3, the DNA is TGTGCCAGTAGTAGCCGGGGACAGGCGGGGAATAATTCACCCCTCCACTTT. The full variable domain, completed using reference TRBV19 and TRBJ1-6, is DGGITQSPKYLFRKEGQNVTLSCEQNLNHDAMYWYRQDPGQGLRLIYYSQIVNDFQKGDIAEGYSVSREKKESFPLTVTSAQKNPTAFYLCASSSRGQAGNNSPLHFGNGTRLTVT.

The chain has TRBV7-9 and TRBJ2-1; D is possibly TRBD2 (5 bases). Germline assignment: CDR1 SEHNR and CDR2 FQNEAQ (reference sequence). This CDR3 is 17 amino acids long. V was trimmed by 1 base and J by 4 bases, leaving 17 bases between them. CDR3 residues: CASSLGGLALMYNEQFF. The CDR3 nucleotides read TGTGCCAGCAGCTTAGGCGGGCTAGCCCTAATGTACAATGAGCAGTTCTTC.

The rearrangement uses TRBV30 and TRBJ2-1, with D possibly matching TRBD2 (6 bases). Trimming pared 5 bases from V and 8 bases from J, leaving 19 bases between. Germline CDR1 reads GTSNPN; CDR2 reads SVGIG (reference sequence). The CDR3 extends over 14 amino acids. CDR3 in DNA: TGTGCCTGGGGGCTACTAGGGTGGGGGGATGAGCAGTTCTTC. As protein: CAWGLLGWGDEQFF.

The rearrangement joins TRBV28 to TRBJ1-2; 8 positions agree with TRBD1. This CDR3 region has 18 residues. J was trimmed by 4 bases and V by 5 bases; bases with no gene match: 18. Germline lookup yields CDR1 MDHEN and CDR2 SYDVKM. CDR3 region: CASSPVRDRILPSYGYTF. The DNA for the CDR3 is TGTGCCAGCAGTCCGGTCCGGGACAGGATCTTACCTTCCTATGGCTACACCTTC.

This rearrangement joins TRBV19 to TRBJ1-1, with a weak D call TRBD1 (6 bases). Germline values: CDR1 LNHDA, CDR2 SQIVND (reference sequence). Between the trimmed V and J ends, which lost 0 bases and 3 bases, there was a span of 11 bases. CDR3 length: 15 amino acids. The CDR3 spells CASSIDFQGYTEAFF. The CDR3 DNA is TGTGCCAGTAGTATAGATTTTCAGGGGTACACTGAAGCTTTCTTT.

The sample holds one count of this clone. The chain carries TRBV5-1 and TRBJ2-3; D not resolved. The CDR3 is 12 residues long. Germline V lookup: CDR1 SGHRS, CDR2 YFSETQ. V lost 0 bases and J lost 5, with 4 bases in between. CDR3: CASSLGGDTQYF. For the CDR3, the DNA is TGCGCCAGCAGCTTGGGCGGAGATACGCAGTATTTT.

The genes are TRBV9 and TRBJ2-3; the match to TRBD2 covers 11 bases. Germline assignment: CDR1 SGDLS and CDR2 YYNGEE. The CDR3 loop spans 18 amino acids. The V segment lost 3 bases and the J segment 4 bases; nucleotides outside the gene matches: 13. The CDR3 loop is CASSALSLLAGGADTQYF. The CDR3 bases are TGTGCCAGCAGCGCCCTTTCTCTCTTAGCGGGGGGGGCAGATACGCAGTATTTT.

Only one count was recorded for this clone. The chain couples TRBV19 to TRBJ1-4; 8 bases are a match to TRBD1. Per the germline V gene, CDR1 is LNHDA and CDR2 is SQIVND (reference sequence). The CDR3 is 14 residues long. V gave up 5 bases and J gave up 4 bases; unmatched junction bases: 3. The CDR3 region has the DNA TGTGCCAGTAGTTTCAGGGGGCTTAATGAAAAACTGTTTTTT. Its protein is CASSFRGLNEKLFF.

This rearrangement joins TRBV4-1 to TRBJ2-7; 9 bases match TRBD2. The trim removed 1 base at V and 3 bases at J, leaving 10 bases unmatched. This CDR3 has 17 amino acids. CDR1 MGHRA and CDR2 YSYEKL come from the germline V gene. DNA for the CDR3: TGCGCCAGCAGCCAAGCGGTAGCGGGAGTTCCGGTCTACGAGCAGTACTTC. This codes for CASSQAVAGVPVYEQYF.

The CDR3 sequence: CASSLGQIMNTEAFF. The CDR3 DNA sequence: TGTGCCAGCAGTCTGGGACAGATCATGAACACTGAAGCTTTCTTT. The rearrangement links TRBV2 to TRBJ1-1; 7 positions agree with TRBD1. The CDR3 contains 15 residues. Germline V lookup: CDR1 SNHLY, CDR2 FYNNEI. The V gene end was trimmed by 5 bases and the J gene end by 0 bases; junction bases not matched to a gene: 6.

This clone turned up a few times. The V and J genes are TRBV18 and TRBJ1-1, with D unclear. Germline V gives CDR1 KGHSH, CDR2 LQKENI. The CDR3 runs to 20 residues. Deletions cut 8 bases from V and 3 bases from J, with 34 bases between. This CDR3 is CASPKSETHGFEWVDTEAFF. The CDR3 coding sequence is TGTGCCAGCCCCAAATCGGAAACCCACGGGTTCGAGTGGGTGGACACTGAAGCTTTCTTT.

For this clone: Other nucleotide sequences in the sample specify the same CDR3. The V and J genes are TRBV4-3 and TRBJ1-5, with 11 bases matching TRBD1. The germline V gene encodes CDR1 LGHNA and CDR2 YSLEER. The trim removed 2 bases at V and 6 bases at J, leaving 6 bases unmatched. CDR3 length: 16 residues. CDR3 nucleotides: TGCGCCAGCAGCCAAACGGGGACAGGGGGTCGTCAGCCCCAGCATTTT. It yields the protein CASSQTGTGGRQPQHF.

CDR3 in DNA: TGCGCCAGCAGCTTATTGCAGAATGAGCAGTTCTTC. It encodes CASSLLQNEQFF. The chain recombines TRBV5-1 with TRBJ2-1, with no clear D. The CDR3 has 12 residues. Germline CDR1 reads SGHRS; CDR2 reads YFSETQ. The V gene lost 2 bases and the J gene lost 7 bases, with 7 bases spanning the gap.

CDR3 loop: CASSQDHGGRWETQYF. The CDR3 bases are TGCGCCAGCAGCCAAGATCACGGGGGGCGGTGGGAGACCCAGTACTTC. The J gene is TRBJ2-5, the V gene TRBV4-1; the D gene is possibly TRBD2 (7 bases). The CDR3 totals 16 residues. Between the trimmed V and J ends, which lost 0 bases and 5 bases, there was a span of 16 bases. Germline V gene data show CDR1 as MGHRA and CDR2 as YSYEKL.

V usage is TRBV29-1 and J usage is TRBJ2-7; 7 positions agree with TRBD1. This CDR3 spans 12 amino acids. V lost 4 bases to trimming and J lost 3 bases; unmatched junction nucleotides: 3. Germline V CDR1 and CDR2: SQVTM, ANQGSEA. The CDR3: CSVGQGNYEQYF. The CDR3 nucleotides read TGCAGCGTTGGACAGGGCAACTACGAGCAGTACTTC.

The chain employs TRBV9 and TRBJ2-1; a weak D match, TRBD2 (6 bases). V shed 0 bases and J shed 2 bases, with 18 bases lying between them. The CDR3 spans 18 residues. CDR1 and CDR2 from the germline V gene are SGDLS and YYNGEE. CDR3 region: CASSVGSGGTAAYNEQFF. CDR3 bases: TGTGCCAGCAGCGTAGGTTCTGGAGGGACGGCTGCCTACAATGAGCAGTTCTTC. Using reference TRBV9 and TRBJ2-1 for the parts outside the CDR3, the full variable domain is DSGVTQTPKHLITATGQRVTLRCSPRSGDLSVYWYQQSLDQGLQFLIQYYNGEERAKGNILERFSAQQFPDLHSELNLSSLELGDSALYFCASSVGSGGTAAYNEQFFGPGTRLTVL.

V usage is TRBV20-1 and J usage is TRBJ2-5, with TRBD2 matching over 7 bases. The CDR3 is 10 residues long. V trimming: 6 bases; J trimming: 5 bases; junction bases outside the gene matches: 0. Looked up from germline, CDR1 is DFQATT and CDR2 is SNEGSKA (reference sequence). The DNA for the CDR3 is TGCAGTGCAGCGGGGGAGACCCAGTACTTC. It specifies CSAAGETQYF.

The chain's CDR3 is CASSSSTAPRTDTQYF. The CDR3 nucleotides read TGTGCCAGCAGCTCCTCGACAGCTCCGAGGACAGATACGCAGTATTTT. This chain connects TRBV7-3 to TRBJ2-3, with D perhaps TRBD1 (5 bases). The germline V gene encodes CDR1 SGHTA and CDR2 FQGTGA. The CDR3 spans 16 residues. V shed 4 bases and J shed 3 bases, with 17 bases lying between them.

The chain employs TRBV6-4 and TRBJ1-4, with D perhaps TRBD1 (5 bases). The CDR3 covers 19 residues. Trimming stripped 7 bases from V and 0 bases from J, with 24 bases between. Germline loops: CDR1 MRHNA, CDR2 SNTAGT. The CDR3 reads CASTNSETERGTTNEKLFF. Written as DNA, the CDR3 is TGTGCCAGCACAAACTCCGAGACAGAGAGAGGTACAACTAATGAAAAACTGTTTTTT.